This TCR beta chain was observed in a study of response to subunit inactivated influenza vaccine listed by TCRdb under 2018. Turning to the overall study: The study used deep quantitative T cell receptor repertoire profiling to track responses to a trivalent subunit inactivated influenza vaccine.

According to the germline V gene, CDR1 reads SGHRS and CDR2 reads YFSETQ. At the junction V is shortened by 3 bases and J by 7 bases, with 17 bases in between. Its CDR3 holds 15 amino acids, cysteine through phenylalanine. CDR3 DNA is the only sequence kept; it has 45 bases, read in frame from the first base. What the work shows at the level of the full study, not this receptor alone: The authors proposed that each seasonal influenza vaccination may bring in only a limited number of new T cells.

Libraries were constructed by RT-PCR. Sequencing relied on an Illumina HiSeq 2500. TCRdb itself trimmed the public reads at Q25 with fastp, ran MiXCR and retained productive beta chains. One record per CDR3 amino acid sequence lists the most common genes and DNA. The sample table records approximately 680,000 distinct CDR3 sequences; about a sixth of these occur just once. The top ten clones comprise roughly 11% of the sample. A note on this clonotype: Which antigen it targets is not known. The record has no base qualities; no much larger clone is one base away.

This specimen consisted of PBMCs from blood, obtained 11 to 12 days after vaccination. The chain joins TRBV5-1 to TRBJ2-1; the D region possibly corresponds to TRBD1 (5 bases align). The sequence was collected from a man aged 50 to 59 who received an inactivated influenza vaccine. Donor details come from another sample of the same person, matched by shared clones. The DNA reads TGCGCCAGCAGCTCTTTCCAGGGTTGGGGAAATGAGCAGTTCTTC. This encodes CASSSFQGWGNEQFF. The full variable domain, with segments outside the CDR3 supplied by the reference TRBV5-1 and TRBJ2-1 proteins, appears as KAGVTQTPRYLIKTRGQQVTLSCSPISGHRSVSWYQQTPGQGLQFLFEYFSETQRNKGNFPGRFSGRQFSNSRSEMNVSTLELGDSALYLCASSSFQGWGNEQFFGPGTRLTVL.